These 27 T cell receptor beta chains were sequenced from one sample in a study of metastatic and nonmetastatic thyroid tumors. Treatment of any kind had been given to no patient before thyroid surgery. MiXCR reprocessed the PCR reads for TCRdb. The sample includes 29,000 or so clones, about 4% of them seen just once. Sequencing used blood. These receptors all come from a female donor with papillary thyroid cancer or a benign thyroid nodule (not recorded which). Some clones in this sample may be carry-over from other donors' samples.

The sample holds a few counts of this clone. In this CDR3 the conserved last residue, phenylalanine or tryptophan, is missing, so a read error is likely. The chain combines TRBV5-1 with TRBJ1-6; a possible D gene is TRBD1 (6 bases). Trimming took off 2 bases at V and 8 bases at J, with 20 bases between the two ends. Germline CDR1 reads SGHRS; CDR2 reads YFSETQ. CDR3 length: 17 residues. The CDR3 loop reads CASSFRPSGGQHSPLHS. The CDR3 nucleotides read TGCGCCAGCAGCTTCAGGCCGAGCGGGGGGCAGCATTCACCCCTCCACTCT.

There are many counts of this clone. This chain connects TRBV19 to TRBJ2-2; 11 bases line up with TRBD2. CDR1 is LNHDA, CDR2 SQIVND, per germline (reference sequence). The CDR3 is made up of 16 amino acids. Unmatched junction bases numbered 9, after V lost 7 bases and J lost 5 bases. The CDR3 sequence is CASTTEGLADTGELFF. CDR3 in DNA: TGTGCCAGTACTACAGAGGGACTAGCGGATACCGGGGAGCTGTTTTTT. Variable domain in full (rest from reference TRBV19 and TRBJ2-2): DGGITQSPKYLFRKEGQNVTLSCEQNLNHDAMYWYRQDPGQGLRLIYYSQIVNDFQKGDIAEGYSVSREKKESFPLTVTSAQKNPTAFYLCASTTEGLADTGELFFGEGSRLTVL.

This clone was seen ten or more times. V is TRBV5-5 and J is TRBJ2-5; possible D gene TRBD2, 5 bases. The CDR3 runs to 14 residues. V was trimmed by 2 bases and J by 2 bases, leaving 10 bases between them. Germline assignment: CDR1 SGHKS and CDR2 YYEKEE (reference sequence). CDR3: CASSFISGQETQYF. The CDR3 DNA reads as TGTGCCAGCAGCTTCATATCGGGGCAAGAGACCCAGTACTTC. The full variable domain, with the rest looked up from reference TRBV5-5 and TRBJ2-5, is DAGVTQSPTHLIKTRGQQVTLRCSPISGHKSVSWYQQVLGQGPQFIFQYYEKEERGRGNFPDRFSARQFPNYSSELNVNALLLGDSALYLCASSFISGQETQYFGPGTRLLVL.

This clone was seen repeatedly, ten times or more. This chain joins TRBV20-1 and TRBJ1-5; 8 bases are a match to TRBD1. CDR1 is DFQATT, CDR2 SNEGSKA, per germline (reference sequence). This CDR3 contains 13 residues. V shed 7 bases and J 0 bases; nucleotides not matched to a gene: 2. The CDR3 spells CSGTGGSNQPQHF. CDR3 DNA: TGCAGTGGCACAGGGGGTAGCAATCAGCCCCAGCATTTT.

This clone was counted at least ten times. This sequence joins TRBV6-1 and TRBJ1-5, with TRBD1 identical over 7 bases. Germline loops: CDR1 MNHNS, CDR2 SASEGT. The J segment lost 5 bases and the V segment lost 5 bases, leaving 9 bases of the junction unmatched. This CDR3 has 15 amino acids. The DNA for the CDR3 is TGTGCCAGCAGTCCCCGAGAGGGGGCCGATCAGCCCCAGCATTTT. Encoded protein: CASSPREGADQPQHF.

V usage is TRBV6-2 or TRBV6-3 and J usage is TRBJ2-7, with 7 bases fitting TRBD1. V was clipped by 6 bases and J by 4 bases; unmatched bases: 12. This CDR3 is built from 15 residues. Germline values: CDR1 MNHEY, CDR2 SVGEGT. CDR3 protein: CASSPQGDTAYEQYF. The CDR3 nucleotides read TGTGCCAGCAGCCCTCAGGGGGACACCGCTTACGAGCAGTACTTC.

At least ten counts were recorded for this clone. The chain couples TRBV19 to TRBJ1-6, with D uncertain. Germline assignment: CDR1 LNHDA and CDR2 SQIVND (reference sequence). CDR3 length: 15 amino acids. V lost 3 bases and J lost 9, with 15 bases in between. CDR3 region: CASSISGAGSSPLHF. The DNA of the CDR3 is TGTGCCAGTAGTATTTCAGGCGCCGGGTCTTCACCCCTCCACTTT.

This clone was seen a few times. This could be a read error, since a much larger clone is one nucleotide away. The gene calls are TRBV6-5 and TRBJ2-7; unclear D gene. The CDR3 covers 14 residues. In germline, CDR1 is MNHEY, CDR2 SVGAGI. The CDR3 bases are TGTGCCATCAGTTACTCTTTAGGTCTACACGAGCAGTACTTC. As protein: CAISYSLGLHEQYF.

This clone was seen ten or more times. This rearrangement joins TRBV5-1 to TRBJ2-1; 10 bases are shared with TRBD2. The J segment lost 10 bases and the V segment lost 2 bases, leaving 6 bases of the junction unmatched. This CDR3 region has 14 residues. From germline, CDR1 is SGHRS and CDR2 YFSETQ. The CDR3, as DNA: TGCGCCAGCAGCTTAAGCAGCGGGAGGGTGGAGCAGTTCTTC. Protein: CASSLSSGRVEQFF.

Regarding this clone: A clone one base away is much larger, so this may be a read error. The sample holds other DNA sequences that translate to the same CDR3. The V gene is TRBV6-1, the J gene TRBJ1-6; D uncertain. Trimming took off 2 bases at V and 14 bases at J, with 16 bases between the two ends. CDR1 is MNHNS and CDR2 is SASEGT in the germline V gene. CDR3 length: 14 residues. The CDR3 loop reads CASSERGAQRALHF. CDR3 in DNA: TGTGCCAGCAGTGAACGAGGTGCCCAACGGGCCCTCCACTTT.

Turning to this clone: With a much larger clone just one base away, this may be a read error. Other DNA sequences in the sample encode the same CDR3. V usage is TRBV4-1 and J usage is TRBJ2-7; D is unresolved. The germline V gene encodes CDR1 MGHRA and CDR2 YSYEKL. The CDR3 consists of 13 residues. The CDR3 here is CASSQVLRYEQYF. The CDR3 DNA sequence: TGCGCCAGCAGCCAAGTTTTAAGGTACGAACAGTACTTC.

This clone rates as medium-sized. V and J are TRBV6-1 and TRBJ1-2; 8 nucleotides align to TRBD1. CDR1 MNHNS and CDR2 SASEGT come from the germline V gene. This CDR3 spans 15 amino acids. J gave up 0 bases and V 3 bases, and 3 bases lay outside the gene matches. The CDR3 region is CASSDQGQANYGYTF. The CDR3, as DNA: TGTGCCAGCAGTGATCAGGGACAGGCTAACTATGGCTACACCTTC.

This clone ranks as medium-sized. The chain combines TRBV12-3 or TRBV12-4 with TRBJ2-7; D may be TRBD1 or TRBD2 (5 bases each). This CDR3 contains 13 residues. Trimming stripped 3 bases from V and 4 bases from J, with 10 bases between. CDR3 sequence reads: CASSFGGRYEQYF. CDR3 nucleotide sequence: TGTGCCAGCAGTTTTGGGGGACGGTACGAGCAGTACTTC.

By frequency in the sample, this clone is medium-sized (0.01 to 0.1%). V is TRBV12-3 or TRBV12-4 and J is TRBJ2-7, with D hard to call. Trimming removed 5 bases at V and 1 base at J, with 9 bases between. This CDR3 comprises 13 residues. In DNA, the CDR3 is TGTGCCAGCAGTCGTCCCCCATCCTACGAGCAGTACTTC. It is translated as CASSRPPSYEQYF.

This chain joins TRBV7-3 and TRBJ1-1; 8 nucleotides line up with TRBD1. The CDR3 loop spans 15 amino acids. Germline V gene lookup returns CDR1 SGHTA and CDR2 FQGTGA. V gave up 2 bases and J gave up 1 base; unmatched junction bases: 3. DNA of the CDR3: TGTGCCAGCAGCTTACTCGGACAGGGGAACACTGAAGCTTTCTTT. Its translation is CASSLLGQGNTEAFF.

This clone was seen a handful of times. The chain links TRBV3-2 to TRBJ1-4. TRBV3-2 is a pseudogene segment. The CDR3 sequence is 17 residues long. DNA of the CDR3: TGTGCCAGCAGCCAAGATCATTGGACATCAACTAATGAAAAACTGTTTTTT. It yields the protein CASSQDHWTSTNEKLFF.

This clone came up a few times. The rearrangement links TRBV12-3 or TRBV12-4 to TRBJ2-5; TRBD1 is a possible D gene (6 bases). The CDR3 loop spans 12 amino acids. Trimming removed 3 bases from V and 7 bases from J, with 9 bases in between. The CDR3 loop is CASSLPTGTQYF. The CDR3 DNA follows: TGTGCCAGCAGTTTGCCGACAGGGACCCAGTACTTC.

As for this clone: The junction and the germline gene differ at one end; a read error may be behind it. The V gene is TRBV20-1, the J gene TRBJ1-1; TRBD1 is a possible D gene (6 bases). This CDR3 spans 11 amino acids. Germline V gene sequence: CDR1 DFQATT, CDR2 SNEGSKA (reference sequence). This chain's CDR3 is CGATRQVEAFF. DNA for the CDR3: TGCGGTGCCACAAGACAGGTCGAAGCTTTCTTT.

This clone was counted at least ten times. V usage is TRBV7-9 and J usage is TRBJ1-6; D may be TRBD1 (6 bases). CDR1 SEHNR and CDR2 FQNEAQ come from the germline V gene (reference sequence). CDR3 length: 16 residues. V lost 5 bases and J 0 bases, leaving 11 bases between the germline ends. The DNA of the CDR3 is TGTGCCAGCAGCCGGGACATCTTCTCCTATAATTCACCCCTCCACTTT. It translates to CASSRDIFSYNSPLHF.

The sample holds many counts of this clone. The chain has TRBV9 and TRBJ2-1, with 13 bases fitting TRBD2. The CDR3 totals 18 residues. The ends lost 1 base at V and 8 bases at J; junction bases unmatched: 12. CDR1 SGDLS and CDR2 YYNGEE come from the germline V gene. CDR3 amino acids: CASSVRGRGTSGIHEQFF. CDR3 nucleotides: TGTGCCAGCAGCGTACGGGGGCGGGGGACTAGCGGGATCCATGAGCAGTTCTTC. Full variable domain (remainder filled in from reference TRBV9 and TRBJ2-1): DSGVTQTPKHLITATGQRVTLRCSPRSGDLSVYWYQQSLDQGLQFLIQYYNGEERAKGNILERFSAQQFPDLHSELNLSSLELGDSALYFCASSVRGRGTSGIHEQFFGPGTRLTVL.

This clone was counted at least ten times. The chain joins TRBV12-3 or TRBV12-4 to TRBJ2-3, with 9 nucleotides matching TRBD2. The CDR3 has 15 residues. V was clipped by 3 bases and J by 4 bases; unmatched bases: 5. This CDR3 is CASSFGTSIADTQYF. As DNA, the CDR3 is TGTGCCAGCAGTTTCGGGACTAGCATTGCAGATACGCAGTATTTT.

This clone was picked up many times. The chain couples TRBV3-1 to TRBJ2-3; D may be TRBD2 (9 bases). V was cut by 1 base and J by 3 bases, with 17 bases left in between. This CDR3 is built from 17 residues. Per germline, CDR1 LGHDT and CDR2 YNNKEL (reference sequence). This CDR3 reads CASSQGRGREGTDTQYF. In DNA form, the CDR3 reads TGTGCCAGCAGCCAAGGCAGGGGGCGGGAGGGAACAGATACGCAGTATTTT.

This clone is labeled as medium-sized. The chain combines TRBV12-3 or TRBV12-4 with TRBJ2-7, with D unresolved. Trimming took off 1 base at V and 8 bases at J, with 18 bases between the two ends. The CDR3 is 15 amino acids. The CDR3 sequence: CASSLVPSQFVKQYF. CDR3 DNA: TGTGCCAGCAGTTTAGTACCGTCTCAATTTGTGAAGCAGTACTTC.

This clone was found a few times. The chain has TRBV27 and TRBJ2-7; a possible D gene is TRBD2 (5 bases). The CDR3 is made up of 13 amino acids. V gave up 6 bases and J gave up 2 bases, with 11 bases separating them. Germline V gene lookup returns CDR1 MNHEY and CDR2 SMNVEV (reference sequence). The CDR3 sequence is CASRDSGAYEQYF. CDR3 in DNA: TGTGCCAGCAGGGACTCCGGGGCCTACGAGCAGTACTTC.

The chain couples TRBV5-1 to TRBJ1-3; TRBD1 aligns across 7 bases. Germline values: CDR1 SGHRS, CDR2 YFSETQ. There are 15 residues in the CDR3. V shed 2 bases and J 0 bases; nucleotides not matched to a gene: 2. The CDR3 DNA sequence: TGCGCCAGCAGCTTAGGGACAGCCTCTGGAAACACCATATATTTT. It is translated as CASSLGTASGNTIYF. The variable domain in full, with the rest retrieved from reference TRBV5-1 and TRBJ1-3, is KAGVTQTPRYLIKTRGQQVTLSCSPISGHRSVSWYQQTPGQGLQFLFEYFSETQRNKGNFPGRFSGRQFSNSRSEMNVSTLELGDSALYLCASSLGTASGNTIYFGEGSWLTVV.

The sample holds a few counts of this clone. The chain employs TRBV9 and TRBJ1-2; 8 bases are a match to TRBD1. The junction had 6 bases not matched to a gene; V was cut back by 0 bases and J by 8 bases. CDR1 and CDR2 (germline): SGDLS, YYNGEE. This CDR3 has 14 amino acids. The CDR3 region has the DNA TGTGCCAGCAGCGTAGGGACAGGGCGTGAAGGCTACACCTTC. Translating it yields CASSVGTGREGYTF.

In its sample, this clone was seen many times. The chain uses TRBV5-1 and TRBJ2-4; a possible D gene is TRBD2 (5 bases). This CDR3 contains 13 residues. CDR1 is SGHRS and CDR2 is YFSETQ in the germline V gene. Trimming took off 0 bases at V and 6 bases at J, with 7 bases between the two ends. CDR3: CASSLVAGNIQYF. For the CDR3, the DNA is TGCGCCAGCAGCTTGGTTGCGGGAAACATTCAGTACTTC.